This T cell receptor (beta chain) is from a study of identical twins. In TCRdb, the 5' RACE reads were re-called with MiXCR into one record per CDR3 protein. This table has some 660,000 distinct CDR3 sequences, more than 6.5% appearing once. After removal of 1 base from V and 6 bases from J, the junction contained 3 bases not matched to a gene. The CDR3 consists of 15 residues. The germline gives CDR1 SGHTA, CDR2 FQGTGA. This sample was also put to use in a study of yellow fever vaccine responses in identical twins.

This sequence joins TRBV7-3 and TRBJ2-3, with 11 bases fitting TRBD2. The source of this sequence is a woman aged 18-29 years in good health. Specimen: PBMCs. The CDR3 loop reads CASSLRASGGDTQYF. CDR3 DNA sequence: TGTGCCAGCAGCTTAAGGGCTAGCGGGGGGGATACGCAGTATTTT. Full variable domain (remainder filled in from reference TRBV7-3 and TRBJ2-3): GAGVSQTPSNKVTEKGKYVELRCDPISGHTALYWYRQSLGQGPEFLIYFQGTGAADDSGLPNDRFFAVRPEGSVSTLKIQRTERGDSAVYLCASSLRASGGDTQYFGPGTRLTVL.